This T cell receptor beta chain was profiled in a study of blood T cell repertoires in COVID-19. TCRdb keeps only in-frame clones here, not all; method: immunoSEQ multiplex PCR. The table lists 250,000 to 300,000 clones, approximately 86% of them singletons. V shed 5 bases and J 4 bases; nucleotides not matched to a gene: 4. This CDR3 contains 13 residues. CDR1 and CDR2 (germline): MNHEY, SMNVEV (reference sequence). The TCR sequence derives from a woman in her 70s with COVID-19, enrolled during active disease. The V gene is TRBV27, the J gene TRBJ1-2, with 7 positions matching TRBD1. The material sequenced was peripheral blood. Here the CDR3 reads CASSTGTVYGYTF. The CDR3 DNA sequence: TGTGCCAGCAGTACCGGGACAGTCTATGGCTACACCTTC.